Reported below is one TCR beta chain. It lacks a known antigen. Base qualities are not recorded, but no much larger clone differs from it by a single base. This sample is part of a study of CD8+ T cells in alopecia areata (dated by TCRdb to 2017 to 2018). Regarding the study in general: The treated patients, all with moderate-to-severe alopecia areata, were enrolled in an open-label pilot trial of oral tofacitinib given at 5 to 10 mg twice daily. Patients received tofacitinib for 6 to 18 months and were then followed off drug for 6 months to check for delayed response and recurrence. TCRbeta CDR3 regions were amplified by immunoSEQ multiplex PCR with 35 Vbeta forward and 13 Jbeta reverse primers. For the treated patients, the SALT score, which quantifies what percentage of scalp surface area is affected, served as the measure of disease severity. The RNA source kit depended on sample type: the PAXgene miRNA kit for fixed scalp, the miRNeasy kit for PBMCs, and the RNeasy kit for mouse skin. Biopsies were taken from tofacitinib-treated patients at baseline and again at 4 and 24 weeks into treatment, and several of those patients also had a later scalp biopsy. In both human patients and the C3H/HeJ mouse model, the study applied high-throughput TCRbeta sequencing to look at T cell clonal expansion in alopecia areata. In humans, TCRbeta sequencing was performed on scalp tissue and on sorted CD4+ and CD8+ peripheral blood T cells from healthy controls and from patients with patchy or totalis/universalis alopecia areata. Clonality in the scalp was compared among normal scalp (n=4), patchy alopecia areata scalp (n=8), and alopecia totalis/universalis scalp (n=8).

From cysteine to phenylalanine, the CDR3 is 15 amino acids long. Of all the DNA, just the CDR3 is kept, 45 bases in frame from base 1. Sequences SGHRS (CDR1) and YFSETQ (CDR2) are obtained from the germline V gene. Trimming takes 0 bases off V and 4 bases off J; junction bases not matched to a gene: 2. The library was made by the immunoSEQ multiplex PCR assay. RNA was extracted from all samples and reverse transcribed into cDNA, which served as template for TCR sequencing. SuperScript III was used for first-strand cDNA synthesis, primed with a 2:1 mix of oligo-dT and random hexamers. A synthetic immune receptor repertoire was used to measure amplification bias, and any remaining bias was corrected computationally. For the original study's pipeline: Raw reads were preprocessed for error removal, and CDR3 was defined according to IMGT conventions as running from the conserved cysteine to phenylalanine. Clonality was computed as 1 minus the Shannon entropy, with the entropy normalized by log2 of the number of productive unique TCRs. Whether each scalp clone was CD4 or CD8 was inferred by checking scalp TCRbeta sequences against the CD4 and CD8 repertoires from sorted blood. The table was pulled from immuneACCESS by TCRdb, which kept in-frame rearrangements only. Such tables lose some clones; where checked, under half of the loss comes from unresolved V genes, and the rest has no known cause. V, J and clone size were drawn from that table, and D and trimming were deduced from the DNA. The sample profile shows 95,000 to 110,000 clones; around 84% of them were found once. Of the sample, 11% falls within the top ten clones.

The full study reports these points: TCR sequences shared between patients were less clear than in mice, possibly partly because of HLA diversity in the patient population. Many expanded lesional clones were found to persist in scalp and blood during tofacitinib treatment, and relapse after treatment cessation may be partly explained by this persistence. Because the treated cohort was small and had only one nonresponder, larger studies are needed to examine links between baseline CD8+ expansion and response. Scalp TCR repertoire analysis is complicated because resident alphabeta T cells in normal human skin are also sequenced, whereas mouse skin is dominated by gammadelta T cells. Tofacitinib significantly lowered scalp clonality and the number of expanded CD8+ clones among the top 100 scalp clones. Lesional scalp, especially in alopecia totalis/universalis, showed higher clonality and more expanded CD8+ clones than normal scalp, suggesting antigenic drive.

According to the study, the label for this sample's treatment or condition signals: oral pan-JAK inhibitor, 5-10 mg twice daily. Peripheral blood and lesional scalp punch biopsies were obtained from patients with alopecia areata. After PBMCs were isolated by density centrifugation and stained for CD3, CD4 and CD8, a FACSAria was used to sort CD4+ and CD8+ T cells. The V gene is TRBV5-1 and the J gene is TRBJ2-5; the junction holds 11 bases that match TRBD2. This sample comprised CD8+ T cells sorted from blood, obtained between weeks 30 and 35, from a patient treated with tofacitinib. This sequence was found in a human donor with alopecia areata. The CDR3 here reads CASSLEGTSGETQYF. The DNA reads TGCGCCAGCAGCTTGGAAGGGACTAGCGGAGAGACCCAGTACTTC. Reference TRBV5-1 and TRBJ2-5 genes cover what lies past the CDR3, so the full variable domain is KAGVTQTPRYLIKTRGQQVTLSCSPISGHRSVSWYQQTPGQGLQFLFEYFSETQRNKGNFPGRFSGRQFSNSRSEMNVSTLELGDSALYLCASSLEGTSGETQYFGPGTRLLVL.